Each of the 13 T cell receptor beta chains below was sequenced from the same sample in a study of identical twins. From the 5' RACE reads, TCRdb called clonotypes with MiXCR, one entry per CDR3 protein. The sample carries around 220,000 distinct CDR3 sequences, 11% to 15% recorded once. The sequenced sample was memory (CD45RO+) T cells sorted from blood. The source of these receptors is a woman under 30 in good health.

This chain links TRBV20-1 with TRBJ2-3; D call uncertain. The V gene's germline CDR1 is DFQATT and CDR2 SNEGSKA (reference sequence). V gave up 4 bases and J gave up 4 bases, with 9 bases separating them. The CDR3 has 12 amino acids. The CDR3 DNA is TGCAGTGCTAACGGAGCCCCAGATACGCAGTATTTT. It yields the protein CSANGAPDTQYF.

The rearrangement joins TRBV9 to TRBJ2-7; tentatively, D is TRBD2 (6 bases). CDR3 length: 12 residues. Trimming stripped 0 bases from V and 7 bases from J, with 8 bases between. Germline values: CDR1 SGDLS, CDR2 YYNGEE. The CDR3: CASSVAGEEQYF. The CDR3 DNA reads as TGTGCCAGCAGCGTAGCGGGGGAGGAGCAGTACTTC.

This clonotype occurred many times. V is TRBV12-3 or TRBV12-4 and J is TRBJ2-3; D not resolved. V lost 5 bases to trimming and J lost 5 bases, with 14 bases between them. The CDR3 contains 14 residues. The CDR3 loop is CASSQVGRGDTQYF. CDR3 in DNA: TGTGCCAGCAGTCAAGTCGGGCGAGGAGATACGCAGTATTTT.

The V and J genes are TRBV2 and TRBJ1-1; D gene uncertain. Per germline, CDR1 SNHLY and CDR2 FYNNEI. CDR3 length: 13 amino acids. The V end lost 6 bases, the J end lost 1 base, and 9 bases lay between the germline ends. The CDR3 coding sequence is TGTGCCAGCAGAAGAGAAAAGAACACTGAAGCTTTCTTT. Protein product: CASRREKNTEAFF.

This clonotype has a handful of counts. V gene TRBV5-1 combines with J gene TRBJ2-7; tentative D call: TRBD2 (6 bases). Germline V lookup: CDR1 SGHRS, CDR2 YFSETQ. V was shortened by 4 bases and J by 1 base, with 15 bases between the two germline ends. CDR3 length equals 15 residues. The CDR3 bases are TGCGCCAGCAGCACCGGGACTTACACATCCTACGAGCAGTACTTC. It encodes CASSTGTYTSYEQYF.

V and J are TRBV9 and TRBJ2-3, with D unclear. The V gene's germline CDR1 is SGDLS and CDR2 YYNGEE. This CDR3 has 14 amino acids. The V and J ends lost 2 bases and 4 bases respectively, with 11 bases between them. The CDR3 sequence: CASSVSPPPDTQYF. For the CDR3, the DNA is TGTGCCAGCAGCGTCAGCCCTCCCCCAGATACGCAGTATTTT.

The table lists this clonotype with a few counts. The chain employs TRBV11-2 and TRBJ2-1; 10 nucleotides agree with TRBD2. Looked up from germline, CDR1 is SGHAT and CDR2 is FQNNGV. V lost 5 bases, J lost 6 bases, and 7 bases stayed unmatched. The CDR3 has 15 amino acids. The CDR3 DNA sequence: TGTGCCAGCAGCCTTCAGCGGGAGGGGGGCAATGAGCAGTTCTTC. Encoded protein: CASSLQREGGNEQFF. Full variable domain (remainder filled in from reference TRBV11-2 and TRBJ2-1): EAGVAQSPRYKIIEKRQSVAFWCNPISGHATLYWYQQILGQGPKLLIQFQNNGVVDDSQLPKDRFSAERLKGVDSTLKIQPAKLEDSAVYLCASSLQREGGNEQFFGPGTRLTVL.

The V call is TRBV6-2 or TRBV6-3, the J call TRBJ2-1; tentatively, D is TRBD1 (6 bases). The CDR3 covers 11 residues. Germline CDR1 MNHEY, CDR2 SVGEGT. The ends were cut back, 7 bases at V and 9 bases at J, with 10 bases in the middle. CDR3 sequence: CASTQGFEQFF. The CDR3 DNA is TGTGCCAGCACACAGGGTTTTGAGCAGTTCTTC.

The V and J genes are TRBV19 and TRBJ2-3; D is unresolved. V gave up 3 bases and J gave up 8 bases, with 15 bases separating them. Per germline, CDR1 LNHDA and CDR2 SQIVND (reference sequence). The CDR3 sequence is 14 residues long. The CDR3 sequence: CASSIKPDSGTQYF. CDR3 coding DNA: TGTGCCAGTAGTATCAAGCCGGATTCTGGTACGCAGTATTTT.

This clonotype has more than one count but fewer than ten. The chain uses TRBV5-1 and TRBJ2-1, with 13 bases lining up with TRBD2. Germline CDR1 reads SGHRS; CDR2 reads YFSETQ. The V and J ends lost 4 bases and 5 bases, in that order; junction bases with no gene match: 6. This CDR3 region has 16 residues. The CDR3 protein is CASSPGTSGVDNEQFF. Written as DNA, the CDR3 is TGCGCCAGCAGCCCCGGGACTAGCGGGGTTGACAATGAGCAGTTCTTC.

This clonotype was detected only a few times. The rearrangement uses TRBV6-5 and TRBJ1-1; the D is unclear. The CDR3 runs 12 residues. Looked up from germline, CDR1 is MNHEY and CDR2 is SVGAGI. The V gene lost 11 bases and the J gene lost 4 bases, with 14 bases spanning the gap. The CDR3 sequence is CASRTVGTEAFF. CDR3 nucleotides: TGTGCCTCCAGAACAGTGGGCACTGAAGCTTTCTTT.

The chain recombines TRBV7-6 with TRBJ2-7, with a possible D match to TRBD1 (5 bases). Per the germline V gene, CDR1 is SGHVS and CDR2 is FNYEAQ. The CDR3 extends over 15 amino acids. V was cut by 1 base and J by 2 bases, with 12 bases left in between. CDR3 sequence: CASSLVGADPYEQYF. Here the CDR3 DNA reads TGTGCCAGCAGCTTAGTTGGGGCCGACCCCTACGAGCAGTACTTC. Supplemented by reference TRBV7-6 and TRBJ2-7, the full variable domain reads GAGVSQSPRYKVTKRGQDVALRCDPISGHVSLYWYRQALGQGPEFLTYFNYEAQQDKSGLPNDRFSAERPEGSISTLTIQRTEQRDSAMYRCASSLVGADPYEQYFGPGTRLTVT.

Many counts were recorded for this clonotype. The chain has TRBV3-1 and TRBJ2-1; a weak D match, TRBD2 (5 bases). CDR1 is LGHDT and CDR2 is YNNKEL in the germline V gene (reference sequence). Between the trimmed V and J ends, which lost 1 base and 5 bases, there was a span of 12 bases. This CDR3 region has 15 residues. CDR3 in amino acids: CASSQGPGLNNEQFF. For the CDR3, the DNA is TGTGCCAGCAGCCAAGGACCCGGACTTAACAATGAGCAGTTCTTC.